This TCR beta chain was profiled in a study of response to subunit inactivated influenza vaccine. Findings and limits, study-wide: Few new T cells, the authors suggested, are recruited by each seasonal influenza vaccination.

Comment on this clonotype: No antigen is known for it.

The germline V gene encodes CDR1 DFQATT and CDR2 SNEGSKA (reference sequence). The CDR3 extends over 12 amino acids. Trimming took off 6 bases at V and 4 bases at J, with 13 bases between the two ends. TCRdb ran MiXCR on the RT-PCR reads and lists one entry per CDR3 protein. This table holds 500,000 or so distinct CDR3 sequences, approximately 9.9% found once. This material consisted of PBMCs from blood, taken about 6 weeks after vaccination. The chain joins TRBV20-1 to TRBJ2-7, with D perhaps TRBD1 (5 bases). This sequence originates from a man aged 50 to 60 who received an inactivated influenza vaccine. Here the CDR3 reads CSAPDSLYEQYF. In nucleotides, the CDR3 is TGCAGTGCCCCAGACAGTCTGTACGAGCAGTACTTC.